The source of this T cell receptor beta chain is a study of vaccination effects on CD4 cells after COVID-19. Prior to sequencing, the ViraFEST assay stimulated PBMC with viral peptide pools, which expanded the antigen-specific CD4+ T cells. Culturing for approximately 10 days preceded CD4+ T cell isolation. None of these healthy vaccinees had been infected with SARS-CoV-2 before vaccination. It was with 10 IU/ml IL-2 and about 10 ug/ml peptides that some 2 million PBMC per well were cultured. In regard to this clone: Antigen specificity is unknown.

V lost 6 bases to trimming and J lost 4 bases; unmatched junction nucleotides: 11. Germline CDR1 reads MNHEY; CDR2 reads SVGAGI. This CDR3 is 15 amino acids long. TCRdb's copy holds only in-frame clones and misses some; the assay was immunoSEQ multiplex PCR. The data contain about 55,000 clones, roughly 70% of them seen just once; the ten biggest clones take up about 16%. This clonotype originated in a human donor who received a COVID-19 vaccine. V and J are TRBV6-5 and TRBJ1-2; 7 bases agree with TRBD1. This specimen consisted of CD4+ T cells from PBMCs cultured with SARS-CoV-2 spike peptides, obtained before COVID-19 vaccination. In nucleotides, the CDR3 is TGTGCCAGCAGAGCGAACAGGGGTTCAGGCTATGGCTACACCTTC. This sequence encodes CASRANRGSGYGYTF.